The T cell receptor beta chain described here comes from a study of tumor and adjacent non-tumor tissue in lung cancer. Looking at the study overall: Patients comprised about a dozen adenocarcinoma, a couple of squamous cell carcinoma and 1 small cell lung cancer. Study results and limitations: Top 100 clones took a larger repertoire share in normal lung. Shorter survival was associated with higher TCR diversity in tumors.

This clonotype appeared once. Its antigen is undetermined. The CDR3 spans 12 residues. Trimming pared 5 bases from V and 6 bases from J, leaving 9 bases between. Germline assignment: CDR1 SGHAT and CDR2 FQNNGV. RNA was extracted from bulk tissue without any cell sorting. Three rounds of nested PCR, following a modified ARM-PCR protocol, produced the TCRbeta library. TCRdb reprocessed the multiplex PCR reads with MiXCR, giving one entry per CDR3 protein. The data show approximately 140,000 distinct CDR3 sequences, around 60% seen once. This sequence was found in a man aged 60 to 69 with small cell lung cancer. Sequenced input: lung tumor tissue. The chain joins TRBV11-2 to TRBJ2-3; D uncertain. CDR3 in DNA: TGTGCCAGCAGCAGGAGTGGTGATACGCAGTATTTT. Translating gives CASSRSGDTQYF.